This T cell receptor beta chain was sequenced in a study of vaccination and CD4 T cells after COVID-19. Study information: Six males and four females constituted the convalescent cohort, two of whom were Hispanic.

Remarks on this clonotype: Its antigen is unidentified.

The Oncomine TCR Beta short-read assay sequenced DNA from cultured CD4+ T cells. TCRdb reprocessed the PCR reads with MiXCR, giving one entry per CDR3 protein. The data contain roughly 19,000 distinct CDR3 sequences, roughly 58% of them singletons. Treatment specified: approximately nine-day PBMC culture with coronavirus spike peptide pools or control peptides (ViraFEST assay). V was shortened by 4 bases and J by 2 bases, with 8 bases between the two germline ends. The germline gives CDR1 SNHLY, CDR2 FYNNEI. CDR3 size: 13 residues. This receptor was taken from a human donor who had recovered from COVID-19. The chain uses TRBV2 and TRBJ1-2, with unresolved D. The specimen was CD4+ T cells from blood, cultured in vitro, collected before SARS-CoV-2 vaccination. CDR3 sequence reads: CASSADINYGYTF. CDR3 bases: TGTGCCAGCAGTGCAGACATAAACTATGGCTACACCTTC. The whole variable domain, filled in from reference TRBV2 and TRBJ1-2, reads EPEVTQTPSHQVTQMGQEVILRCVPISNHLYFYWYRQILGQKVEFLVSFYNNEISEKSEIFDDQFSVERPDGSNFTLKIRSTKLEDSAMYFCASSADINYGYTFGSGTRLTVV.